This T cell receptor (beta chain) stems from a study of RUNX1 and TCR beta rearrangement in T-cell leukemia (dated by TCRdb to 2020 to 2022). About the investigation overall: The study compared TCR beta rearrangements and CDR3 junctions in 13 T-ALLs carrying mono-allelic acquired RUNX1 mutations versus about ten RUNX1 wildtype T-ALLs. TCR rearrangements were assessed by Genescan analysis after EuroClonality multiplex PCR on genomic DNA. The multicentric trials consisted of GRAALL-2003 and GRAALL-2005. RUNX1 wildtype T-ALLs were chosen to carry at least incomplete clonal TCR beta rearrangements so that D1 versus D2 segment comparison could be performed. All RUNX1 mutations in the mutated group were heterozygous, ten in the Runt homology domain and a few in the transactivation domain. Human T-ALL TCR beta rearrangements were analyzed to compare with results from a Runx1 knockout mouse model. The RUNX1-mutated T-ALLs covered a wider range of maturation arrest stages, including cases that were arrested before TCR beta rearrangement began. RUNX1 wildtype T-ALLs were matched for an immature maturation arrest stage, defined by absent cytoplasmic or surface TCR beta protein. The RUNX1 mutation status of the T-ALL cases had been established in an earlier study. General study outcomes and caveats: Fewer RUNX1-mutated T-ALLs carried clonal TCR beta rearrangements (about 60%) than reported for T-ALL generally (over 80%). Because too few clonal rearrangements were available, TCR beta CDR3 length and D segment truncation in T-ALLs could not be evaluated. Among T-ALL clonal rearrangements, TCR beta D1 segment usage was 83% in the RUNX1-mutated group and roughly 60% in the wildtype group, a difference that was not significant. Usage of the TCR beta J1 cluster was similar in RUNX1-mutated and wildtype T-ALLs, showing no significant difference.

In its sample, this clonotype was seen a few times. Its antigen is still unknown. The junction does not match germline at one end; this may be a read error. Libraries were prepared through PCR. Sequencer: Illumina MiSeq. TCR beta DJ and VDJ rearrangements were characterized using next generation amplicon sequencing. The authors processed their data as follows. Amplicon sequencing data were analyzed with the Vidjil software to identify clonal TCR beta rearrangements. TCR beta rearrangement characteristics were compared between RUNX1-mutated and wildtype groups using two-tailed Fisher exact tests. The raw public reads went through TCRdb reprocessing: fastp at Q25, MiXCR clone calling, in-frame beta chains kept. One record per CDR3 amino acid sequence lists the most common genes and DNA. In this record, the V and J calls reflect TCRdb's handling and not the investigators' own analysis. The sample has about 180 distinct CDR3 sequences on record, 35% to 50% of them singletons. 60% to 65% of the sample is held by the ten biggest clonotypes.

For oncotyping and quantification of minimal residual disease, T-ALL samples were taken at diagnosis from children and adults treated according to protocol. The germline V gene sets CDR1 to MNHEY and CDR2 to SVGEGT. From its cysteine to its phenylalanine, the CDR3 spans 15 amino acids. The DNA shown is the 45-base CDR3, in frame from base 1. The source material was blood. This TCR was sampled from a male donor with T-cell acute lymphoblastic leukemia. The chain is assembled from TRBV6-2 or TRBV6-3 and TRBJ2-7; 7 junctional bases match TRBD1. The bases are TGTGTCAGCACAAGGGTAATCGGACAGGCGACCGAGCAGTACTTC. This encodes CVSTRVIGQATEQYF.